The present TCR beta chain was sequenced within a study of response to subunit inactivated influenza vaccine. Of note for this clonotype: Its antigen is still unknown.

Study-level results: Researchers suggested that each seasonal influenza vaccination recruits few new T cells.

V gave up 3 bases and J gave up 13 bases; unmatched junction bases: 8. CDR1 is KGHDR, CDR2 SFDVKD, per germline. The CDR3 has 13 residues. TCRdb reprocessed the RT-PCR reads with MiXCR, giving one entry per CDR3 protein. The sample includes about 650,000 distinct CDR3 sequences, about 15% of them seen just once. Sequenced here: PBMCs from blood, sampled 12 days after vaccination. The sequence was obtained from a man in his forties or fifties who received an inactivated influenza vaccine. This chain uses TRBV24-1 with TRBJ1-1; 9 bases are shared with TRBD1. CDR3 DNA: TGTGCCACCAGTGATCCGGGACAGGGTCACGTTTTCTTT. Protein product: CATSDPGQGHVFF.